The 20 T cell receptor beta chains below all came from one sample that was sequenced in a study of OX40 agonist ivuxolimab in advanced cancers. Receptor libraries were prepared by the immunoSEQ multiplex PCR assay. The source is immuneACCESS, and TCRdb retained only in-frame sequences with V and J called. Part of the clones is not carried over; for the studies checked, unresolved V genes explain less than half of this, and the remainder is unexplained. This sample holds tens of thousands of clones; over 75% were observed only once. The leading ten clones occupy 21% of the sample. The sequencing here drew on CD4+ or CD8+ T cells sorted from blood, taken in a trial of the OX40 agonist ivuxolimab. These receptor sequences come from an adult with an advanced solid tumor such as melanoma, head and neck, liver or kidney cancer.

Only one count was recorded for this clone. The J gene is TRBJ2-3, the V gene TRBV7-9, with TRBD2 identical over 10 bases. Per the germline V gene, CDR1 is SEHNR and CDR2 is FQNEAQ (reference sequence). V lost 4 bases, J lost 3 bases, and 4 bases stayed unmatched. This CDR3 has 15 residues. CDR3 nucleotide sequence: TGTGCCAGCAGCTCAGCGGGAGGGGAGACAGATACGCAGTATTTT. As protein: CASSSAGGETDTQYF.

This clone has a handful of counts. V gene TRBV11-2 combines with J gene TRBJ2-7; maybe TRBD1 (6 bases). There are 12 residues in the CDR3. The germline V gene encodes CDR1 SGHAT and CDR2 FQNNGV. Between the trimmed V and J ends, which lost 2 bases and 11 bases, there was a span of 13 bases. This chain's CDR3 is CASSLWDTPEYF. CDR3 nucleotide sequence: TGTGCCAGCAGCTTATGGGACACTCCTGAGTACTTC.

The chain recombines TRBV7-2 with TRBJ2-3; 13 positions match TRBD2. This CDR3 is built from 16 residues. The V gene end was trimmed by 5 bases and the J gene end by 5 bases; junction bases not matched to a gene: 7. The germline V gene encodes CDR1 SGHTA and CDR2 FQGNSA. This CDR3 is CASSRTSGSNGDTQYF. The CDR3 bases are TGTGCCAGCAGCAGGACTAGCGGGAGCAATGGAGATACGCAGTATTTT.

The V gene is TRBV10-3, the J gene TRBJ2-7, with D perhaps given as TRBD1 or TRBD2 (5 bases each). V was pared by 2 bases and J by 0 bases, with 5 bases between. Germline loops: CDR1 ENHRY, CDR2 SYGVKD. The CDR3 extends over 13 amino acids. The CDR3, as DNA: TGTGCCATCAGTGAGGGGGGCTCCTACGAGCAGTACTTC. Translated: CAISEGGSYEQYF.

The CDR3 DNA follows: TGTGCCAGCAGTGAAACAGGGATCACTGAAGCTTTCTTT. Protein product: CASSETGITEAFF. The genes are TRBV25-1 and TRBJ1-1, with D perhaps matching TRBD1 (6 bases). Trimming removed 2 bases from V and 4 bases from J, with 8 bases in between. This CDR3 has 13 residues. Looked up from germline, CDR1 is MGHDK and CDR2 is SYGVNS.

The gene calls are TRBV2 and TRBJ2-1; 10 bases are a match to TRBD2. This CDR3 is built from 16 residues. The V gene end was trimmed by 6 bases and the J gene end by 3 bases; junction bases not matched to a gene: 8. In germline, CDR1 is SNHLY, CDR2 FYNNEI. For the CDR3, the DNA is TGTGCCAGCAGCCGGGGCCTAGCGGGAGACTACAATGAGCAGTTCTTC. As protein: CASSRGLAGDYNEQFF.

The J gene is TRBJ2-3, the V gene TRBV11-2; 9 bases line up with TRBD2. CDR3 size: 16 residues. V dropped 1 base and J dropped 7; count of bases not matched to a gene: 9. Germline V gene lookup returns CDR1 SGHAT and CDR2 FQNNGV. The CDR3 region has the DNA TGTGCCAGCAGCTTAGTCCCTAGCGGGGATCCATATACGCAGTATTTT. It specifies CASSLVPSGDPYTQYF.

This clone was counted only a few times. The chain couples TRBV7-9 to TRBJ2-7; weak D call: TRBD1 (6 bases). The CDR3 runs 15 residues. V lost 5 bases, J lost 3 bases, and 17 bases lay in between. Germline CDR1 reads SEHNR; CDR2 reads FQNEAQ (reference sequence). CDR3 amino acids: CASSPSQGKGYEQYF. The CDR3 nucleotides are TGTGCCAGCAGCCCCAGTCAGGGGAAAGGCTACGAGCAGTACTTC.

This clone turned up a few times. CDR3 coding DNA: TGTGCCTGGAGTACAGGTCACAATGAGCAGTTCTTC. As protein: CAWSTGHNEQFF. The chain employs TRBV30 and TRBJ2-1, with D possibly TRBD1 on 5 matching bases. Between the trimmed V and J ends, which lost 2 bases and 5 bases, there was a span of 7 bases. The CDR3 runs 12 residues. In germline, CDR1 is GTSNPN, CDR2 SVGIG (reference sequence). Based on the CDR3 plus reference TRBV30 and TRBJ2-1, the full variable domain is SQTIHQWPATLVQPVGSPLSLECTVEGTSNPNLYWYRQAAGRGLQLLFYSVGIGQISSEVPQNLSASRPQDRQFILSSKKLLLSDSGFYLCAWSTGHNEQFFGPGTRLTVL.

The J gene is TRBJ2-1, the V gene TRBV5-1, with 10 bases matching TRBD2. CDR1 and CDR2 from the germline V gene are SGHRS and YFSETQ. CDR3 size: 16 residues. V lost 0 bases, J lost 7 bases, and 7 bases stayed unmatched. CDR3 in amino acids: CASSLVGTSAENEQFF. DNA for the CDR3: TGCGCCAGCAGCTTGGTCGGGACTAGCGCTGAGAATGAGCAGTTCTTC.

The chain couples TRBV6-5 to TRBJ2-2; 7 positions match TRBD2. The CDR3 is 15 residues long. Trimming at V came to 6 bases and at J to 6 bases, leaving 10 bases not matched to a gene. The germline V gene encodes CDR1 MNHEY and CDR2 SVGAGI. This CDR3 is CASRAGLQGSGELFF. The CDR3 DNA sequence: TGTGCCAGCAGAGCGGGACTCCAAGGGTCCGGGGAGCTGTTTTTT.

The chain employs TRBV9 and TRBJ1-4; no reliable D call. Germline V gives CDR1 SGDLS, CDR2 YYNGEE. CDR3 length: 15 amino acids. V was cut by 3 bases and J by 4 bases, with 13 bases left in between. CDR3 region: CASSASSRGNEKLFF. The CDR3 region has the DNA TGTGCCAGCAGCGCATCATCCCGGGGTAATGAAAAACTGTTTTTT.

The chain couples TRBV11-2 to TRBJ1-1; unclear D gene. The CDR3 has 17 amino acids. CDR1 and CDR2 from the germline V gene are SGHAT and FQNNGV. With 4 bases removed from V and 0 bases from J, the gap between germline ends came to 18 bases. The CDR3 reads CASSSKEIQIMNTEAFF. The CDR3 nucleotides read TGTGCCAGCAGCTCTAAAGAGATACAGATCATGAACACTGAAGCTTTCTTT.

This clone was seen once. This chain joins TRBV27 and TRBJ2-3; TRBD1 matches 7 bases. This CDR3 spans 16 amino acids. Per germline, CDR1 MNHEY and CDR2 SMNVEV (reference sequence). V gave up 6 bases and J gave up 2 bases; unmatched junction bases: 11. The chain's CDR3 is CASRSGPGQNTDTQYF. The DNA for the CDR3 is TGTGCCAGCAGAAGCGGACCGGGACAGAACACAGATACGCAGTATTTT.

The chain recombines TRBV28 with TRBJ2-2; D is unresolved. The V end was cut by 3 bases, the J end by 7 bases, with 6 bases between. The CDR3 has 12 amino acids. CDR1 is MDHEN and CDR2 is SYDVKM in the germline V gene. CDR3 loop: CASSFMVGELFF. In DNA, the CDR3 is TGTGCCAGCAGTTTCATGGTCGGGGAGCTGTTTTTT.

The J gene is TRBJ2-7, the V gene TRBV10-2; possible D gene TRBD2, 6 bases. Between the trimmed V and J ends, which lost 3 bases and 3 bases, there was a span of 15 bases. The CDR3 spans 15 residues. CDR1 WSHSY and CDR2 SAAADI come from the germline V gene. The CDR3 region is CASSDRASADYEQYF. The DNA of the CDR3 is TGCGCCAGCAGTGATAGGGCTAGCGCAGACTACGAGCAGTACTTC.

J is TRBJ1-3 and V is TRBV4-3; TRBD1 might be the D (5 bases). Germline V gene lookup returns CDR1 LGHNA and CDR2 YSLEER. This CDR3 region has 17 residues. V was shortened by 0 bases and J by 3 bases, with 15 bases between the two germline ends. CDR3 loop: CASSQDGNGAFGNTIYF. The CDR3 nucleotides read TGCGCCAGCAGCCAAGATGGGAATGGGGCGTTTGGAAACACCATATATTTT.

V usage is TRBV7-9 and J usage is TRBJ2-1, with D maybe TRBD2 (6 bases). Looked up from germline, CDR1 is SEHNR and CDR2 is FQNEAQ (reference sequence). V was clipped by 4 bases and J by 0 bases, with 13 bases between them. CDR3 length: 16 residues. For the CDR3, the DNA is TGTGCCAGCAGCTCCCCCGGGGGTAGCTCCTACAATGAGCAGTTCTTC. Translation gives CASSSPGGSSYNEQFF.

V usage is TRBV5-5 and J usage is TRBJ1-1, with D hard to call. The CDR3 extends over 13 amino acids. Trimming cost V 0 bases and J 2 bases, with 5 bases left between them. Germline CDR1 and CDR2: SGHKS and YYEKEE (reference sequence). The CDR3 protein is CASSLGDNTEAFF. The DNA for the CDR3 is TGTGCCAGCAGCTTGGGAGATAACACTGAAGCTTTCTTT.

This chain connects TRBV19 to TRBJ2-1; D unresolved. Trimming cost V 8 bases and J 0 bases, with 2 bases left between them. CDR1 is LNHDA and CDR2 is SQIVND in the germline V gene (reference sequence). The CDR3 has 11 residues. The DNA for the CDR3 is TGTGCCAGTCGCTCCTACAATGAGCAGTTCTTC. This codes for CASRSYNEQFF.